These 10 T cell receptor beta chains came from one sample sequenced in a study of T cell repertoires in cytomegalovirus infection. Their specific antigens are unknown. TCRdb reprocessed the reads with MiXCR, giving one entry per CDR3 protein. The repertoire includes about 890,000 distinct CDR3 sequences, around 32% of them detected once, and 11% to 15% sits in the top ten. Material: cultured CD8+ T cells from PBMCs, obtained from culture after CMV antigen stimulation. The receptors derive from a human donor in good health (CMV status not recorded). Some clones in this sample may be carry-over from other donors' samples.

The sample holds many counts of this clonotype. This chain links TRBV7-8 with TRBJ2-5; D is unclear. V lost 3 bases and J lost 5, with 13 bases in between. Germline CDR1 reads SGHVS; CDR2 reads FQNEAQ. There are 14 residues in the CDR3. The CDR3 region has the DNA TGTGCCAGCAGCTTGAATACTTTCCGGGAGACCCAGTACTTC. This gives the protein CASSLNTFRETQYF.

The chain links TRBV7-9 to TRBJ1-2; D is uncertain. Germline assignment: CDR1 SEHNR and CDR2 FQNEAQ (reference sequence). Between the trimmed V and J ends, which lost 5 bases and 0 bases, there was a span of 13 bases. This CDR3 region has 15 residues. The DNA for the CDR3 is TGTGCCAGCAGCCATAGCCTGGAGGCTAACTATGGCTACACCTTC. Translated, it gives CASSHSLEANYGYTF.

This sequence joins TRBV10-3 and TRBJ1-1; the D is unclear. V lost 8 bases, J lost 0 bases, and 13 bases lay in between. Germline V CDR1 and CDR2: ENHRY, SYGVKD. This CDR3 spans 14 amino acids. CDR3 loop: CAISPAAMNTEAFF. Written as DNA, the CDR3 is TGTGCCATCTCCCCCGCGGCCATGAACACTGAAGCTTTCTTT.

This clonotype was seen ten or more times. The V call is TRBV7-2, the J call TRBJ1-6; D gene uncertain. CDR1 SGHTA and CDR2 FQGNSA come from the germline V gene. With 5 bases removed from V and 5 bases from J, the gap between germline ends came to 10 bases. This CDR3 region has 14 residues. Here the CDR3 DNA reads TGTGCCAGCAGCCTCGGTTCTAATAATTCACCCCTCCACTTT. Translating it yields CASSLGSNNSPLHF.

The rearrangement links TRBV7-9 to TRBJ1-2, with a weak D call TRBD1 (6 bases). V lost 6 bases, J lost 0 bases, and 14 bases lay in between. The CDR3 has 15 amino acids. The germline CDR1 and CDR2 sequences are SEHNR and FQNEAQ (reference sequence). This CDR3 reads CASRDLAGANYGYTF. The CDR3 DNA sequence: TGTGCCAGCAGAGATCTGGCAGGGGCTAACTATGGCTACACCTTC.

The rearrangement uses TRBV19 and TRBJ1-5; D is unclear. The CDR3 spans 16 residues. Trimming left V 0 bases short and J 7 bases short, with 16 bases between. The germline gives CDR1 LNHDA, CDR2 SQIVND (reference sequence). CDR3 DNA: TGTGCCAGTAGTATAGATAATGAACCGGGCCACCAGCCCCAGCATTTT. Protein: CASSIDNEPGHQPQHF.

The chain recombines TRBV24-1 with TRBJ2-7; 7 nucleotides match TRBD1. The CDR3 extends over 12 amino acids. V lost 2 bases to trimming and J lost 7 bases; unmatched junction nucleotides: 1. Germline assignment: CDR1 KGHDR and CDR2 SFDVKD. This CDR3 reads CATSDSGGEQYV. DNA for the CDR3: TGTGCCACCAGTGATTCAGGGGGAGAGCAGTACGTC.

This sequence joins TRBV7-2 and TRBJ1-3; no clear D. This CDR3 comprises 11 residues. Germline lookup yields CDR1 SGHTA and CDR2 FQGNSA. V was cut by 3 bases and J by 7 bases, with 4 bases left in between. The CDR3 loop reads CTSSFGNTIYF. For the CDR3, the DNA is TGTACCAGCAGCTTTGGGAACACCATATATTTT.

The DNA for the CDR3 is TGCAGTGCACCCTCCCCCGGATCCTACAATGAGCAGTTCTTC. The encoded protein is CSAPSPGSYNEQFF. The chain recombines TRBV20-1 with TRBJ2-1; D is unclear. Germline V gene data show CDR1 as DFQATT and CDR2 as SNEGSKA (reference sequence). This CDR3 is 14 amino acids long. Trimming left V 6 bases short and J 1 base short, with 13 bases between.

This clonotype was seen only a few times. The rearrangement joins TRBV20-1 to TRBJ1-4, with D possibly TRBD1 on 5 matching bases. The CDR3 loop spans 17 amino acids. In germline, CDR1 is DFQATT, CDR2 SNEGSKA (reference sequence). The V end was cut by 4 bases, the J end by 8 bases, with 26 bases between. Here the CDR3 DNA reads TGCAGTGCTATTTACCCCCTCTACAGTGCCGGGGGAGAAAAACTGTTTTTT. This sequence encodes CSAIYPLYSAGGEKLFF.